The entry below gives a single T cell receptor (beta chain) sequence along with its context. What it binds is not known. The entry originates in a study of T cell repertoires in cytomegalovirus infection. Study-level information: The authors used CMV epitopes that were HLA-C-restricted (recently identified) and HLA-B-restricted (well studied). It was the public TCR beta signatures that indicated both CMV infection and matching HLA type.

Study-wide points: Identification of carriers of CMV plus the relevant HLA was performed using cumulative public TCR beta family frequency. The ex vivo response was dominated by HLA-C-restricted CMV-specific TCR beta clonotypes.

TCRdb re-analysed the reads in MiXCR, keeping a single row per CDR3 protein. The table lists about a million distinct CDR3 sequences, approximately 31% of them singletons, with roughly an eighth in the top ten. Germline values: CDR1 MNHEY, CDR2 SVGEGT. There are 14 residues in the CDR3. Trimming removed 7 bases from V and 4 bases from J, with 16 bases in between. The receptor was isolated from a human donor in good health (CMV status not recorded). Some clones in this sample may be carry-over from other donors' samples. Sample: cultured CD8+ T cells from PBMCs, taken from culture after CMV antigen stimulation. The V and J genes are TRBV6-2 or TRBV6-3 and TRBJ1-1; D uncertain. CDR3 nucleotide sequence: TGTGCCAGCAAGGGAGACTCGGCGGGCACTGAAGCTTTCTTT. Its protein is CASKGDSAGTEAFF.